These 10 T cell receptor beta chains originate from one sample sequenced in a study of T cell responses to AZD1222 COVID-19 vaccine. Profiled with immunoSEQ multiplex PCR; TCRdb holds only in-frame clones, not every one. The sample yields around 95,000 clones, more than 75% seen once. The sample was peripheral blood, taken on day 0 of AZD1222 vaccination. These receptors all stem from an adult in good health.

This chain joins TRBV9 and TRBJ1-1; D is possibly TRBD1 (5 bases). CDR1 is SGDLS and CDR2 is YYNGEE in the germline V gene. This CDR3 comprises 14 residues. The V gene lost 5 bases and the J gene lost 4 bases, with 15 bases spanning the gap. The CDR3 here is CASRGGGAGTEAFF. The CDR3 DNA follows: TGTGCCAGCAGAGGCGGAGGGGCGGGCACTGAAGCTTTCTTT.

This sequence joins TRBV29-1 and TRBJ1-2; D ambiguous. The germline V gene has CDR1 SQVTM and CDR2 ANQGSEA. The CDR3 extends over 16 amino acids. The germline V and J ends were trimmed by 0 bases and 2 bases, with 16 bases remaining between them. DNA of the CDR3: TGCAGCGTTGAAGATGGGGTCGGGGAATTAAACTATGGCTACACCTTC. Translation gives CSVEDGVGELNYGYTF.

V is TRBV4-1 and J is TRBJ2-1; a weak D match, TRBD1 (6 bases). V lost 0 bases, J lost 7 bases, and 10 bases lay in between. Germline assignment: CDR1 MGHRA and CDR2 YSYEKL. The CDR3 contains 14 residues. CDR3 nucleotides: TGCGCCAGCAGCCAAGATGCAGGGGTGAATGAGCAGTTCTTC. Translated, it gives CASSQDAGVNEQFF.

V is TRBV6-6 and J is TRBJ1-5; 10 bases are a match to TRBD1. Germline CDR1 MNHNY, CDR2 SVGAGI (reference sequence). This CDR3 region has 16 residues. The V gene end was trimmed by 5 bases and the J gene end by 5 bases; junction bases not matched to a gene: 9. CDR3: CASSRYMGQGHQPQHF. Here the CDR3 DNA reads TGTGCCAGCAGTCGATATATGGGACAGGGGCATCAGCCCCAGCATTTT.

The gene calls are TRBV19 and TRBJ1-2; no firm D call. Per germline, CDR1 LNHDA and CDR2 SQIVND (reference sequence). V lost 3 bases, J lost 2 bases, and 7 bases lay in between. This CDR3 comprises 13 residues. The CDR3 here is CASSMMGNYGYTF. The CDR3 nucleotides are TGTGCCAGTAGTATGATGGGAAACTATGGCTACACCTTC.

The rearrangement uses TRBV18 and TRBJ1-1; 8 bases are shared with TRBD1. The CDR3 runs to 15 residues. Germline CDR1 and CDR2: KGHSH and LQKENI. V lost 3 bases to trimming and J lost 0 bases; unmatched junction nucleotides: 3. The CDR3 DNA is TGTGCCAGCTCACCCGACAGGGGAGTGAACACTGAAGCTTTCTTT. The encoded protein is CASSPDRGVNTEAFF.

The CDR3 here is CASSLRQGSPLHF. The DNA for the CDR3 is TGTGCCAGCAGTCTACGACAGGGATCACCCCTCCACTTT. The chain is built from TRBV6-5 and TRBJ1-6, with TRBD1 matching over 7 bases. CDR1 and CDR2 from the germline V gene are MNHEY and SVGAGI. J lost 10 bases, V lost 5 bases, and 5 bases had no gene match. The length of the CDR3 is 13 residues.

The chain uses TRBV3-1 (or the pseudogene TRBV3-2) and TRBJ2-7; 10 bases match TRBD2. Germline V gene lookup returns CDR1 LGHDT and CDR2 YNNKEL (reference sequence). The CDR3 length is 15 residues. V trimming: 5 bases; J trimming: 0 bases; junction bases outside the gene matches: 4. CDR3 protein: CASSAIAGGSYEQYF. The CDR3 DNA sequence: TGTGCCAGCAGCGCCATAGCGGGGGGCTCCTACGAGCAGTACTTC.

The J gene is TRBJ1-5, the V gene TRBV27; D unresolved. Germline V gene sequence: CDR1 MNHEY, CDR2 SMNVEV (reference sequence). With 2 bases removed from V and 3 bases from J, the gap between germline ends came to 2 bases. The CDR3 spans 12 residues. Here the CDR3 reads CASSLPNQPQHF. CDR3 DNA sequence: TGTGCCAGCAGTTTACCCAATCAGCCCCAGCATTTT.

This chain joins TRBV7-9 and TRBJ2-7; tentatively, D is TRBD1 (5 bases). The CDR3 loop spans 13 amino acids. Per the germline V gene, CDR1 is SEHNR and CDR2 is FQNEAQ (reference sequence). The germline V and J ends were trimmed by 5 bases and 3 bases, with 11 bases remaining between them. CDR3 protein: CASSPMTVYEQYF. CDR3 coding DNA: TGTGCCAGCAGCCCTATGACAGTCTACGAGCAGTACTTC. The whole variable domain, remainder taken from reference TRBV7-9 and TRBJ2-7, is DTGVSQNPRHKITKRGQNVTFRCDPISEHNRLYWYRQTLGQGPEFLTYFQNEAQLEKSRLLSDRFSAERPKGSFSTLEIQRTEQGDSAMYLCASSPMTVYEQYFGPGTRLTVT.